This TCR beta chain was captured in a study of shared clonotypes between healthy human individuals. General observations from the study: Non-shared clonotypes had lower generation probabilities than clonotypes shared by all four sorted-subset donors. Read depth was anticipated to influence clonotype sharing among donors.

CDR3 length: 15 amino acids. V was pared by 4 bases and J by 0 bases, with 8 bases between. Germline V CDR1 and CDR2: SGDLS, YYNGEE. The table came from immunoSEQ multiplex PCR; TCRdb's copy has only in-frame clones and leaves some out. Of some 500,000 clones detected, about 95% appear once; the ten largest clones hold about 0.054%. As concerns this clone: Antigen unknown.

Sequencing was done on a sample of naive CD4+ T cells sorted from blood. This sample's subset: CD45RA+ positively selected. This receptor was obtained from a woman aged 25 to 39 in good health. The V and J genes are TRBV9 and TRBJ2-6; D gene unclear. The CDR3 DNA is TGTGCCAGCAGCCTCAGGAACTCTGGGGCCAACGTCCTGACTTTC. Amino acids: CASSLRNSGANVLTF.